Described below is a single T cell receptor beta chain sequence and its context. The antigen this receptor binds is unknown. Per-base quality was not reported, and no clone a single base away is much larger than it. The entry originates in a study of cytomegalovirus exposure and HLA in healthy donors (dated by TCRdb to about 2017). Regarding the complete study: According to an earlier analysis of several hundred of the donors, about 190 million T cells yielded 117 million unique TCR beta sequences and approximately 300 Gb of sequence data. In a later genetic analysis, genome-wide SNP genotypes for about three fifths of the roughly 670 donors were used, and that subset was treated as a discovery cohort. HLA typing covered class I and class II loci at four-digit resolution. An earlier analysis of about 620 of the donors applied high-throughput TCR beta sequencing to assess whether each TCR beta V gene segment acted as functional or pseudogenic. Every repertoire in the discovery cohort had been generated on one and the same sequencing platform. The study was designed to test whether signatures of past pathogen exposure could be identified by cataloging public T cell receptors. Several DR-DQ haplotypes were handled as single units for association and clustering, since linkage in the cohort was strong. Of the roughly 400 genotyped donors, about 84% fell in the genetic ancestry cluster associated with self-reported Caucasian donors. A later analysis re-examined previously published TCR beta repertoires from over 500 donors and added high-resolution HLA genotyping to investigate patterns of TCR occurrence. Rather than drawing on any new phenotypic data, the later analysis identified candidate immune exposures from TCR beta sequences and the way those sequences occurred across donors. High-throughput TCR immunosequencing, statistical association of individual TCRs with disease status, and machine learning were combined to predict cytomegalovirus infection status. The T cell repertoires of roughly 660 subjects were profiled by immunosequencing and related to cytomegalovirus serostatus. The number of typed donors differed by locus: about 620-630 for A, B, C, DRB1 and DQB1; 500 to 550 for DQA1; approximately 610 for DPA1; and about 450 for DPB1. An early release that covered 500 to 800 HLA-typed donors contained approximately 290 gigabases of sequencing data and 70 million to 100 million unique TCR sequences. Donor age, sex, ethnicity and CMV serostatus were compiled alongside the repertoire data. Besides the first cohort of under 700 subjects, a separate validation cohort made up of roughly 120 different subjects was used. Among approximately 370 genotyped donors of the cohort, an average of about 220,000 unique TCR beta nucleotide sequences was sequenced per donor, of which about 18% were non-productive.

Results the study describes overall, beyond this receptor: A further reported finding was that TCR beta sequences accurately predicted the HLA-A and HLA-B alleles for most subjects in the first cohort. The earlier analysis of 587 of the donors excluded fewer than 20 rarely observed V segments, including chromosome 9 orphons, because counts were too low. A group of highly shared sequence variants was considered likely to be a technical artifact of the sequencing pipeline. In the study, approximately 150 TCR beta chains were listed as associated with cytomegalovirus. Immune exposure information for the cohort was limited to CMV serostatus. An earlier analysis of approximately 600 of the donors showed that most TCR beta V segments appeared in productive rearrangements either about 90% or about 30% of the time, which broadly matched IMGT annotations. This cohort had only TCR beta chains sequenced, and the lack of alpha or paired-chain data limited which features could be detected. Linkage disequilibrium might explain the correlated functional status among segregating V segments, but an unknown experimental factor could not be ruled out. In a later analysis, HLA-associated TCR beta chains showed more clonal expansion and lower generation probabilities than non-associated chains that were equally common. In a later analysis, most CMV-associated TCR beta chains were found to appear HLA-restricted, with HLA associations seemingly driven largely by CMV exposure. A few of the identified cytomegalovirus-associated TCR beta chains were confirmed in vitro to be specific for cytomegalovirus antigens. Some IMGT-functional V segments, including TRBV6-2 and TRBV6-3, could not be told apart with the 87-base-pair reads, so those segments were excluded. A later analysis associated about 18,000 TCR beta sequences with specific HLA alleles at a false discovery rate of 0.05. Cytomegalovirus status was reported to be diagnosed by the classifier with high specificity and sensitivity in both the original and validation cohorts. In a later analysis, several top co-occurrence clusters were reported to appear linked to parvovirus B19, influenza, CMV and Epstein-Barr virus. HLA typing was unavailable for some donors at each locus, so association tests used only the typed subset. Most TCR sequences were observed very rarely across donors, whereas some public TCRs were present in many individuals. Assigning TCR associations to individual alleles was difficult when HLA alleles, especially DR and DQ, strongly co-occurred. In a later genetic analysis, fewer N-insertions in productive TCRs were reported among donors in an Asian-associated ancestry cluster than the approximately 710-donor mean. In a later genetic analysis, a missense DCLRE1C variant was associated with V-gene and J-gene trimming of TCR beta chains, and the association was replicated in an independent cohort. It was suggested by the authors that the approach could potentially be generalized to other disease states and immunological phenotypes. A later analysis found that TCR association rates varied across HLA loci, with DRB1 alleles showing the most associated TCRs and HLA-C alleles the fewest. Roughly uniform sequencing depth across donors was assumed in presence/absence analyses, although this assumption may not hold.

The CDR3, cysteine through phenylalanine, is 16 amino acids long. Solely the CDR3 DNA is kept, with 48 bases framed from the first base. At the junction V is shortened by 4 bases and J by 11 bases; bases outside the gene matches: 19. Via the germline V gene (reference sequence), CDR1 is MNHEY and CDR2 SMNVEV. The cohort comprised hundreds of healthy bone marrow donors. At the time of sampling, all cohort members were nominally healthy, though unrecorded immune exposures were likely present. The donor was CMV seronegative and belonged to the group of over 300 seronegative cohort members. A peripheral blood sample was provided by each donor, and peripheral blood mononuclear cells were used for TCR beta sequencing. Genomic DNA extraction from the blood cell samples was performed with the Qiagen DNeasy Blood Extraction Kit. The library was built by means of the immunoSEQ multiplex PCR assay. A mixture of 60 forward primers for TCR Vbeta segments and 13 reverse primers for TCR Jbeta segments was used in the multiplex PCR. The CDR3 region of rearranged TCR beta genes was amplified from genomic DNA by a multiplex PCR assay. On the Illumina HiSeq System, the amplified TCR beta libraries were sequenced as 87-base-pair reads. The authors' analysis ran thus. Across the 670 or so repertoires, a later analysis counted tens of millions of unique TCR beta chains, roughly 11 million of which were shared by at least two donors. To remove PCR and sequencing errors, raw reads were error-corrected and collapsed into unique sequences using a nearest-neighbor algorithm that merged closely related sequences. Alignment of CDR3 sequences to IMGT reference sequences was used to assign V, D and J gene segments. Each retained sequence needed at least a six-nucleotide match to both a V gene segment and a J gene segment. Rearrangements were classified as productive when the CDR3 lacked stop codons and remained in frame with V and J, and all other rearrangements were classified as non-productive. CDR3 was defined according to IMGT convention as the region running from the second conserved V-encoded cysteine to the conserved J-encoded phenylalanine. The earlier analysis of 587 of the donors excluded sequences that lacked an unambiguous match to a single V gene segment. An earlier analysis of just under 600 of the donors called V segments functional above 56.7% productive rearrangements and segregating when the between-donor standard deviation exceeded 5%. To diagnose cytomegalovirus status from the catalog of TCR beta chain sequences, a statistical classification framework was built. In a later analysis, TCR nucleotide sequences were compared against IMGT/GENE-DB human TR gene sequences so that V and J genes could be assigned. In a later analysis, CDR3 sequences and most-parsimonious VDJ recombination scenarios were assigned using the TCRdist pipeline. In a later analysis, each TCR beta chain was defined by its CDR3 amino acid sequence together with its V-gene family, and reads lacking a unique V-gene family were excluded. In a later analysis, several hundred highly shared, low-generation-probability nucleotide sequences were removed to address suspected cross-contamination and a sequencing artifact. For each public chain, a later analysis derived a clonal expansion index from normalized ranks of inferred template counts within each repertoire. Generation probabilities in a later analysis came from a VDJ recombination model fitted to out-of-frame rearrangements, and those results were checked against IGoR. A later analysis scored TCR-TCR, TCR-HLA and TCR-CMV co-occurrence with hypergeometric tests, applying a repertoire-size bias correction to TCR pairs. A later analysis estimated false discovery rates by permuting HLA or CMV assignments 20 times. In a later analysis, co-occurring TCRs were grouped using DBSCAN, with TCRdist sequence similarity added in when clustering inside HLA-allele-positive subsets. For co-occurrence clustering, repertoires with fewer than 30,000 or more than 120,000 public chains were excluded, along with five repertoires with anomalous nucleotide sharing. Entries here come from immuneACCESS through TCRdb and include only in-frame sequences with V and J called. Some clones fail to appear in such tables; in the studies checked, an unresolved V gene covers under half of the shortfall, and the cause of the remainder is unknown. V, J and clone size are taken as reported in that table, and D and trimming were inferred from the DNA itself. The sample profile shows 120,000 to 150,000 clones; about 70% of them were found once. The top ten clones comprise 1.5% to 2% of the sample.

The sequenced sample consisted of PBMCs. The clonotype was recovered from a middle-aged woman in good health and CMV-seronegative. The rearranged chain carries TRBV27 and TRBJ1-1, and 7 bases in between align with TRBD1. The CDR3 reads as follows: CASSSPSRGGTVSAFF. The DNA sequence reads TGTGCCAGCAGTTCACCGAGCCGAGGGGGGACAGTCTCTGCTTTCTTT.